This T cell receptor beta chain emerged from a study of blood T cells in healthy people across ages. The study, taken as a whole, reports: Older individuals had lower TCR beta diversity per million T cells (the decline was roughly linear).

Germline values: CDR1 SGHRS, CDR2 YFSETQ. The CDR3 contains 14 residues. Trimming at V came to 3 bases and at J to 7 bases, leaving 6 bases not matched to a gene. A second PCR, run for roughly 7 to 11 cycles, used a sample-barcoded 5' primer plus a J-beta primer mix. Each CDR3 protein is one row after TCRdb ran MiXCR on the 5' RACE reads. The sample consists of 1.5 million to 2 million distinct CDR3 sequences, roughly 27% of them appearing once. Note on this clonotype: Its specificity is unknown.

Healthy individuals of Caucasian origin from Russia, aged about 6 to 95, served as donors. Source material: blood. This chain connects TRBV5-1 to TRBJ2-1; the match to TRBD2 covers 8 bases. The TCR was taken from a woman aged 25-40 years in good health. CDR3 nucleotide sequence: TGCGCCAGCAGCTGGGATCCTAGCGGGAATGAGCAGTTCTTC. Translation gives CASSWDPSGNEQFF.